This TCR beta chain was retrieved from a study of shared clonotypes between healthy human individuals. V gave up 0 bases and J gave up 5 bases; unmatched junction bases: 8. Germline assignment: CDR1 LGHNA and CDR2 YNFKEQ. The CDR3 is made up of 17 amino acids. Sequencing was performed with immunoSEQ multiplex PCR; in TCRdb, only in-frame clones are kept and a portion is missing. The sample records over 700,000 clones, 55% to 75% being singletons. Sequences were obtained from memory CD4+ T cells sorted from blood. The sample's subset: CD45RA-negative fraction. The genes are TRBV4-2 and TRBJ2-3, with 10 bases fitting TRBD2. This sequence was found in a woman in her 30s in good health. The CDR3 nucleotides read TGTGCCAGCAGCCAAGAGGGTCTAGCGGGAGTTGGAGATACGCAGTATTTT. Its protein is CASSQEGLAGVGDTQYF.